The sequence of this T cell receptor (beta chain) was determined in a study of Ad26.COV2.S vaccination and SARS-CoV-2 variants. A remark on this clone: The antigen remains unidentified.

Study results and limitations: Breadth measured for non-spike TCRs was similar across vaccine and placebo recipients.

Method: immunoSEQ multiplex PCR; TCRdb's copy keeps in-frame clones and lacks some. The sample shows hundreds of thousands of clones, around 90% of them seen only once. The treatment denotes: about 20 received Ad26.COV2.S at low or high dose, single or two shots; about 5 received placebo; per-sample allocation not given. Sampling occurred on day 63 after the first vaccine or placebo injection. The sequenced sample was peripheral blood, obtained in a trial of Ad26.COV2.S vaccine versus placebo. The clonotype originates from a person between 18 and 65 years old who received the Ad26.COV2.S COVID-19 vaccine or a placebo.

DNA of the CDR3: TGTGCCAGCAGTCTAACTAGCGGGGCCTACTACTTC. This gives the protein CASSLTSGAYYF. The chain couples TRBV6-6 to TRBJ2-5; 10 bases match TRBD2. This CDR3 has 12 amino acids. V shed 5 bases, J shed 14 bases, and the junction held 8 bases outside the gene matches. The V gene's germline CDR1 is MNHNY and CDR2 SVGAGI (reference sequence).